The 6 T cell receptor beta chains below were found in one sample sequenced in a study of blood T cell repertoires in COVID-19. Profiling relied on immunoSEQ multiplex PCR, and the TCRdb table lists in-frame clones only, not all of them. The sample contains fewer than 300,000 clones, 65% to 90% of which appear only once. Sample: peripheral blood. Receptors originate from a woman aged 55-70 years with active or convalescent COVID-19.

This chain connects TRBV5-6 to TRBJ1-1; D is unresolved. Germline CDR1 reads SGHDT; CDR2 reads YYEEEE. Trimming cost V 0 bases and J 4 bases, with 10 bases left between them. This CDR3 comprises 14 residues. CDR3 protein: CASSLAGRGTEAFF. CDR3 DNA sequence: TGTGCCAGCAGCTTGGCAGGACGGGGCACTGAAGCTTTCTTT.

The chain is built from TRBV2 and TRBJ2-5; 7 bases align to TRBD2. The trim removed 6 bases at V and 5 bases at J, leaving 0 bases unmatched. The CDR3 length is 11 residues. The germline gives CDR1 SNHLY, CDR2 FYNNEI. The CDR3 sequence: CASRGGETQYF. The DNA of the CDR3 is TGTGCCAGCAGGGGGGGGGAGACCCAGTACTTC.

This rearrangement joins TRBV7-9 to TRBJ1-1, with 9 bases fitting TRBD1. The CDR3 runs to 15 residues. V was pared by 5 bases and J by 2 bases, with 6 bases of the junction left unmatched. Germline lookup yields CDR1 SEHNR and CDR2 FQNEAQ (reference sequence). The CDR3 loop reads CASSAAQGANTEAFF. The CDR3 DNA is TGTGCCAGCAGCGCAGCACAGGGGGCCAACACTGAAGCTTTCTTT. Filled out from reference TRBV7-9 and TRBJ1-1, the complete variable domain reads DTGVSQNPRHKITKRGQNVTFRCDPISEHNRLYWYRQTLGQGPEFLTYFQNEAQLEKSRLLSDRFSAERPKGSFSTLEIQRTEQGDSAMYLCASSAAQGANTEAFFGQGTRLTVV.

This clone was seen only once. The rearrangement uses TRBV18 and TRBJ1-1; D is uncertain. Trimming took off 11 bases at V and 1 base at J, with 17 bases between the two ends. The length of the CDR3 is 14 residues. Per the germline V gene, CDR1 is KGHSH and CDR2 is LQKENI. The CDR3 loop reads CAACYDGGNTEAFF. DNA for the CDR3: TGTGCCGCCTGTTACGACGGAGGGAACACTGAAGCTTTCTTT. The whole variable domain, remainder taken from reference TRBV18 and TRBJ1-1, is NAGVMQNPRHLVRRRGQEARLRCSPMKGHSHVYWYRQLPEEGLKFMVYLQKENIIDESGMPKERFSAEFPKEGPSILRIQQVVRGDSAAYFCAACYDGGNTEAFFGQGTRLTVV.

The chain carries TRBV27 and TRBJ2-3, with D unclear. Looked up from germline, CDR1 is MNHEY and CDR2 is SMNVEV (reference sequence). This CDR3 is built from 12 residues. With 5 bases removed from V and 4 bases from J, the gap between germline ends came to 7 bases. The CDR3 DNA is TGTGCCAGCAGTCCTACCGCAGATACGCAGTATTTT. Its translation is CASSPTADTQYF.

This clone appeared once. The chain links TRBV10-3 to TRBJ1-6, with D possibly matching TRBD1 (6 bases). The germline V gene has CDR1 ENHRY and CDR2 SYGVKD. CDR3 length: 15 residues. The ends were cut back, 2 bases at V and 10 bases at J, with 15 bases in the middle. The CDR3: CAISEDGTGLSPLHF. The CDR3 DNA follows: TGTGCCATCAGTGAGGACGGAACAGGGTTGTCACCCCTCCACTTT.